Listed here is a single T cell receptor beta chain. The antigen is unknown. Using MiXCR, TCRdb re-called clones from the PCR reads. The data hold 12,000 or so clones, with approximately 29% observed a single time. None of the patients had undergone any treatment ahead of thyroid surgery. The entry originates in a study of metastatic and nonmetastatic thyroid tumors. Overall study: Repertoire comparison spanned blood and tumor or nodule tissue of malignant and benign thyroid patients.

Per germline, CDR1 SGDLS and CDR2 YYNGEE. CDR3 length: 16 amino acids. V lost 5 bases and J lost 4; bases outside the gene matches: 10. Study-level findings and limits: A significant increase in TCR beta diversity was reportedly seen in malignant thyroid tumors relative to benign nodules, in blood and tumor.

This sequence originates from a female donor with papillary thyroid cancer or a benign thyroid nodule (not recorded which). Some clones in this sample may be carry-over from other donors' samples. V gene TRBV9 combines with J gene TRBJ2-2, with 8 bases that match TRBD1. Material for sequencing was tumor tissue. CDR3 protein: CASSRSGTGVTGELFF. CDR3 nucleotide sequence: TGTGCCAGCAGTAGATCCGGGACAGGAGTCACCGGGGAGCTGTTTTTT.